Listed here is a single T cell receptor (beta chain). Its antigen is not yet known. It has no much larger one-base neighbor in the sample; base qualities were not kept. TCRbeta CDR3 regions were amplified from genomic DNA using the immunoSEQ Assay, a bias-controlled multiplex PCR. In the source study's methods: Within the assay, amplification of reference gene primers was used to estimate how many nucleated cells each sample contained. Sequence reads were collapsed and filtered to measure the absolute abundance of every unique TCRbeta CDR3 rearrangement. Productive Simpson clonality was computed per sample as the square root of Simpson's diversity index over productive rearrangements. Not all clones reach the TCRdb copy of this immuneACCESS table, which keeps in-frame sequences only. Checked studies attribute under half of the gap to unresolved V genes and leave the rest unexplained. The V and J calls and the clone size are those of that table, but D and trimming were determined from the DNA. A total of about 210,000 clones appear in this sample, 83% of them only once. Clones ranked in the top ten supply about 7.4% of the sample.

V is shortened by 0 bases, J by 0 bases, and the region joining them spans 10 bases. CDR1 and CDR2, per the germline V gene, are SGHRS and YFSETQ. Including the terminal cysteine and phenylalanine, the CDR3 comprises 16 residues. The sequence is cut down to CDR3 DNA, 48 bases in frame from base 1. This sample is part of a study of blood T cell repertoires in COVID-19 (dated by TCRdb to the early 2020s). Background on the whole study: Collaborator samples came from the United States, Italy and Spain and covered acute and convalescent phases of COVID-19. The dataset comprised deeply sampled blood TCRbeta repertoires from subjects exposed to, actively infected with, or recovered from COVID-19. The material from the prospective study consisted of cDNA or gDNA derived from T cells, B-cell-depleted T cells, or PBMCs. The samples were drawn from the first 160 participants of the ongoing ImmuneRACE study and from roughly 1,300 subjects provided by 6 global collaborators. A freely available public database, intended as a resource for researchers studying the immune response to SARS-CoV-2, is where the repertoires were released. The sample metadata nearly always contained a de-identified subject ID, COVID-19 status, age in years and sex. HLA class I and class II types, where available, came from metadata supplied by the sample provider rather than from assay-based typing.

Paper-wide results and their limitations: Clinical and demographic metadata were provided uncurated, with the amount varying by source and participant.

Whole blood was collected in K2EDTA tubes by collaborating institutions according to the institutions' own protocols. For TCRbeta analysis, collaborators shipped samples as frozen whole blood, isolated PBMCs, or DNA extracted from either of those sample types. The chain employs TRBV5-1 and TRBJ2-1; TRBD2 is a weak D gene call, 6 bases matching. The sequence was obtained from a woman aged 50 to 65 with acute or convalescent COVID-19. Sequencing was carried out using peripheral blood. The DNA is TGCGCCAGCAGCTTGGATGCGGGATTCTCCTACAATGAGCAGTTCTTC. It translates to CASSLDAGFSYNEQFF.